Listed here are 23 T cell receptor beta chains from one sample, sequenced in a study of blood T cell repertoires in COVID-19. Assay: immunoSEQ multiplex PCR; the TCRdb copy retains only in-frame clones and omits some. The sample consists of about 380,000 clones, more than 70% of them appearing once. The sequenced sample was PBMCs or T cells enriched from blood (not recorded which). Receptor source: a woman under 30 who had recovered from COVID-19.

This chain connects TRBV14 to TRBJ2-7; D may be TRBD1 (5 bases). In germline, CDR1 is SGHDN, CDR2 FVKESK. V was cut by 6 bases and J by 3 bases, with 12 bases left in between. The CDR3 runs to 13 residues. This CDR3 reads CASSPIDSYEQYF. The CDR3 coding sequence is TGTGCCAGCAGTCCGATCGACAGCTACGAGCAGTACTTC.

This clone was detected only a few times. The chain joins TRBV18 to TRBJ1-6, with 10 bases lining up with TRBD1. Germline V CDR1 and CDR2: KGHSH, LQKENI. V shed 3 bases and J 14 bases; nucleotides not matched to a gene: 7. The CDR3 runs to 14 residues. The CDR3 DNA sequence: TGTGCCAGCTCACCCGGACAGGGGGAAGTAGCCCTCCACTTT. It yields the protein CASSPGQGEVALHF.

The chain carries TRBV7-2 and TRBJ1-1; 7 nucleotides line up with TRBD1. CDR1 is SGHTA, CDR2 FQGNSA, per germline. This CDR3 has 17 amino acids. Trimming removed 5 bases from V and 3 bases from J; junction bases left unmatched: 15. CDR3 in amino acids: CASSHLTGQGEDTEAFF. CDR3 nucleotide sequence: TGTGCCAGCAGCCATTTGACAGGGCAAGGGGAGGACACTGAAGCTTTCTTT.

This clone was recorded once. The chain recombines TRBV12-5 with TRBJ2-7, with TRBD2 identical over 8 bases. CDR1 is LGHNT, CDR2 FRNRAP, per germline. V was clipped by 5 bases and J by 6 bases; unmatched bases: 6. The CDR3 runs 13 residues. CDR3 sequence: CASGPGGELEQYF. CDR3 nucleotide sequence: TGTGCTAGTGGTCCGGGGGGGGAGCTCGAGCAGTACTTC.

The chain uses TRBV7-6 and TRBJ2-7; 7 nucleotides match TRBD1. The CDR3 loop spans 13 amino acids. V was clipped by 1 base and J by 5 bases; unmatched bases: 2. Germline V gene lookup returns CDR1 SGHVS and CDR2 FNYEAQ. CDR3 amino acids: CASSLVQGDEQYF. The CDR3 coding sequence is TGTGCCAGCAGCTTAGTTCAGGGGGACGAGCAGTACTTC.

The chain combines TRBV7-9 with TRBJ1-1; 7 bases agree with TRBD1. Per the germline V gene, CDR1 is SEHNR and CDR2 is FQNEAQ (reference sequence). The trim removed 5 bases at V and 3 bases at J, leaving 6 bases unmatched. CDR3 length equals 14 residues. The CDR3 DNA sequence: TGTGCCAGCAGCCCAGCCAGGGGGGACACTGAAGCTTTCTTT. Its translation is CASSPARGDTEAFF.

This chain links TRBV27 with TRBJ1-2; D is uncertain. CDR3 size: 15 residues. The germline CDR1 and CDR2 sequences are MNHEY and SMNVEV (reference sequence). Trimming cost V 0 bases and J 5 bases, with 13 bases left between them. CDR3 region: CASSLSGSPTYGYTF. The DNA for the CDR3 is TGTGCCAGCAGTTTATCGGGCAGCCCTACATATGGCTACACCTTC.

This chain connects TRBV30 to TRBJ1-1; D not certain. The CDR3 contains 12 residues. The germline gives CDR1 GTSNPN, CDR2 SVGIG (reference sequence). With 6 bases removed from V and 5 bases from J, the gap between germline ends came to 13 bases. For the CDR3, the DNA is TGTGCCTGTTTTGAGGGTTGGACTGAAGCTTTCTTT. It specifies CACFEGWTEAFF.

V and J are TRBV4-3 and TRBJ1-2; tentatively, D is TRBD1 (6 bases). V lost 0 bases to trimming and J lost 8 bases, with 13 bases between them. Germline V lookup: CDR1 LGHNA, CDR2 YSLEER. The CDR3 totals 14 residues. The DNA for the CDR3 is TGCGCCAGCAGCCAAGATCGGGGGGCGGGCGGCTACACCTTC. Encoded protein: CASSQDRGAGGYTF.

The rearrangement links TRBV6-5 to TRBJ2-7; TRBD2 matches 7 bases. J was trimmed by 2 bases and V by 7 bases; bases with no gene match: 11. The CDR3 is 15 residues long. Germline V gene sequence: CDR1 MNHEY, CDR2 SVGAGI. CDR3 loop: CASTPNGGSPYEQYF. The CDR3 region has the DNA TGTGCCAGCACCCCAAACGGGGGGTCCCCCTACGAGCAGTACTTC.

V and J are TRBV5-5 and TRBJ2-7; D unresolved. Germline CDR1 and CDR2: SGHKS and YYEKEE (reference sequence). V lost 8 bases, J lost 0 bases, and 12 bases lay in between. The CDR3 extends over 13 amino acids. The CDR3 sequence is CASIDTSSYEQYF. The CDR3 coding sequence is TGTGCCAGTATCGACACGAGCTCCTACGAGCAGTACTTC. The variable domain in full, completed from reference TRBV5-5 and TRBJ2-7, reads DAGVTQSPTHLIKTRGQQVTLRCSPISGHKSVSWYQQVLGQGPQFIFQYYEKEERGRGNFPDRFSARQFPNYSSELNVNALLLGDSALYLCASIDTSSYEQYFGPGTRLTVT.

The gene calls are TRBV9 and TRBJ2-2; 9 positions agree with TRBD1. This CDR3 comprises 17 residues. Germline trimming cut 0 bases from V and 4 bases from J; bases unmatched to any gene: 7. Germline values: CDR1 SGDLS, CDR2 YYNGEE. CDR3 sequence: CASSVGAGQGSTGELFF. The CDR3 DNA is TGTGCCAGCAGCGTAGGAGCGGGACAGGGTAGCACCGGGGAGCTGTTTTTT.

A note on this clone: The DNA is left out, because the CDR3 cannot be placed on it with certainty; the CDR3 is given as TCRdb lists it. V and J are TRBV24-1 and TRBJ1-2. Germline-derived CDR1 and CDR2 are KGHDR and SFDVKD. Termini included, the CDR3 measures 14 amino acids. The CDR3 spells CATSDLERDYGYTF.

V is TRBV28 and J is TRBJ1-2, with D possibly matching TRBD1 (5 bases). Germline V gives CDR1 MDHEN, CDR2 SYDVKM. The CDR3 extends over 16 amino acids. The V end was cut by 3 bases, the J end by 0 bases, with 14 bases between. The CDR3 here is CASSFRSMTANYGYTF. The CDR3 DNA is TGTGCCAGCAGTTTCCGTTCTATGACAGCTAACTATGGCTACACCTTC.

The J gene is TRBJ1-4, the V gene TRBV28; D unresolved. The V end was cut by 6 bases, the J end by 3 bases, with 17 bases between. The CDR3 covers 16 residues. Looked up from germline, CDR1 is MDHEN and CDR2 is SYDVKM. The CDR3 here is CASSLGVVMANEKLFF. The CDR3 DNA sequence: TGTGCCAGCAGCCTCGGGGTGGTAATGGCTAATGAAAAACTGTTTTTT. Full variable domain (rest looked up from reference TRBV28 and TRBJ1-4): DVKVTQSSRYLVKRTGEKVFLECVQDMDHENMFWYRQDPGLGLRLIYFSYDVKMKEKGDIPEGYSVSREKKERFSLILESASTNQTSMYLCASSLGVVMANEKLFFGSGTQLSVL.

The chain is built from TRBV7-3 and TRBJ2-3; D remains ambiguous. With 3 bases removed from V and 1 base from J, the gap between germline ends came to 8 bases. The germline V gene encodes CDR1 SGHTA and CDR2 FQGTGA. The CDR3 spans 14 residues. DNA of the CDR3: TGTGCCAGCAGCTTGGGCCAGCGCACAGATACGCAGTATTTT. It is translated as CASSLGQRTDTQYF.

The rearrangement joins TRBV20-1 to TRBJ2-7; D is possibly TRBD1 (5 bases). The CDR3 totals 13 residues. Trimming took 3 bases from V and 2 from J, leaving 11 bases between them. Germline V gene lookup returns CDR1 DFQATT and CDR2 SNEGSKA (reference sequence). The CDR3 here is CSASEDTTYEQYF. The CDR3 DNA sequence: TGCAGTGCTAGTGAGGACACTACCTACGAGCAGTACTTC.

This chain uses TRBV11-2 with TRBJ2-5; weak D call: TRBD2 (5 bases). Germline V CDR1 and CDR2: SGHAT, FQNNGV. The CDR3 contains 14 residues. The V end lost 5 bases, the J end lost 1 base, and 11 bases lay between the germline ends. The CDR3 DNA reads TGTGCCAGCAGCCAAGGACTCTCCCAAGAGACCCAGTACTTC. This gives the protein CASSQGLSQETQYF.

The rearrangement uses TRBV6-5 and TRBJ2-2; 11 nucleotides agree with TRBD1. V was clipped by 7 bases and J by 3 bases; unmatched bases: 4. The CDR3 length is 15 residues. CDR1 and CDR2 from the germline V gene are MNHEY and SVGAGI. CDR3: CASIGQGAYTGELFF. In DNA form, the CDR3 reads TGTGCCAGCATTGGACAGGGGGCATACACCGGGGAGCTGTTTTTT.

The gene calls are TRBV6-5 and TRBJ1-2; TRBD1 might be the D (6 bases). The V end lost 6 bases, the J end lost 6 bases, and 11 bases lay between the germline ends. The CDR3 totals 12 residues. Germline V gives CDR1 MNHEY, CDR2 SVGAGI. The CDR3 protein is CASRGRQDGYTF. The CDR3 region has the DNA TGTGCCAGCAGGGGCCGACAGGATGGCTACACCTTC.

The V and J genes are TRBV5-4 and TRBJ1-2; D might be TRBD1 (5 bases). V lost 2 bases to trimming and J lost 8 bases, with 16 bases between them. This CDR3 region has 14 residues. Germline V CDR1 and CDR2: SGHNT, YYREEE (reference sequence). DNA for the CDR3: TGTGCCAGCAGCTTCGGAACAGGAGGGAACGGCTACACCTTC. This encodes CASSFGTGGNGYTF.

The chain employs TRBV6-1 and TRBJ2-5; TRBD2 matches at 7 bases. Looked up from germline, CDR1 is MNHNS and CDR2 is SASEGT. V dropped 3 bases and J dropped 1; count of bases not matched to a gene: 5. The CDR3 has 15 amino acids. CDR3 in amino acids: CASSEGGSGQETQYF. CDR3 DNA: TGTGCCAGCAGTGAGGGCGGGAGCGGCCAAGAGACCCAGTACTTC.

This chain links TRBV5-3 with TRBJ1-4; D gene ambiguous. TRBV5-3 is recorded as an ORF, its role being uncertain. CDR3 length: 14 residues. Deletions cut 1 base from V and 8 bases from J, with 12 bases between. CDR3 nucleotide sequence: TGTGCCAGAAGCTTGCGGGGTTTGTGGGAAAAACTGTTTTTT. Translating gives CARSLRGLWEKLFF.